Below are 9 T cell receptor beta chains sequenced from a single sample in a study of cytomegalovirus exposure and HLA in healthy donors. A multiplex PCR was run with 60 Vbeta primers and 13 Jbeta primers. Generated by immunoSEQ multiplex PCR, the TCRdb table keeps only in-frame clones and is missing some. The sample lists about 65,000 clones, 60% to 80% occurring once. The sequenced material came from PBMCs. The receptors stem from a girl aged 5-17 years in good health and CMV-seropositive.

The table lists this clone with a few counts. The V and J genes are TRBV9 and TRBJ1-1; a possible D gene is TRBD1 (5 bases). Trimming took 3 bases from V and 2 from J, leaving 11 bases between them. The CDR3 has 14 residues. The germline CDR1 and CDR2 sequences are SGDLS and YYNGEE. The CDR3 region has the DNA TGTGCCAGCAGCGCGCGACAGAGCAACACTGAAGCTTTCTTT. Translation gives CASSARQSNTEAFF.

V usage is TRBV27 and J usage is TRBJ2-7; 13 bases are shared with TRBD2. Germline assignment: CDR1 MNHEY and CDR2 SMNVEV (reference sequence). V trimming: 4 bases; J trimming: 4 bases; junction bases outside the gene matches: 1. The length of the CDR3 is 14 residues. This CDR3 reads CASSWTSGSYEQYF. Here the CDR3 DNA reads TGTGCCAGCAGTTGGACTAGCGGGAGTTACGAGCAGTACTTC.

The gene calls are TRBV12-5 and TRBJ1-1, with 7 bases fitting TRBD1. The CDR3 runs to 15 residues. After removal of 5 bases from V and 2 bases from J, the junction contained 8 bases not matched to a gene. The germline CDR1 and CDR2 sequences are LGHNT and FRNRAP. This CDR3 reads CASGVPGQPNTEAFF. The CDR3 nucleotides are TGTGCTAGTGGTGTACCGGGACAGCCCAACACTGAAGCTTTCTTT.

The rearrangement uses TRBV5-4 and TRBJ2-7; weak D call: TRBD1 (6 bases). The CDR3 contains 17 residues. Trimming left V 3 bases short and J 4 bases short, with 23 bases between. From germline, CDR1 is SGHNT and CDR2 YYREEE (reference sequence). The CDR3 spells CASSSGSTGTKGYEQYF. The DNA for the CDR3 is TGTGCCAGCAGCTCAGGCTCAACAGGGACCAAGGGGTACGAGCAGTACTTC. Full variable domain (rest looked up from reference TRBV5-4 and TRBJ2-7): ETGVTQSPTHLIKTRGQQVTLRCSSQSGHNTVSWYQQALGQGPQFIFQYYREEENGRGNFPPRFSGLQFPNYSSELNVNALELDDSALYLCASSSGSTGTKGYEQYFGPGTRLTVT.

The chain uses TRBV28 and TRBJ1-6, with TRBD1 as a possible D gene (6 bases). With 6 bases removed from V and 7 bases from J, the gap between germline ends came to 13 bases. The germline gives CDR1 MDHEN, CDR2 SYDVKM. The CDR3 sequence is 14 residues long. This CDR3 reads CASRPGGRNSPLHF. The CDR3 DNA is TGTGCCAGCAGGCCGGGGGGCCGCAATTCACCCCTCCACTTT.

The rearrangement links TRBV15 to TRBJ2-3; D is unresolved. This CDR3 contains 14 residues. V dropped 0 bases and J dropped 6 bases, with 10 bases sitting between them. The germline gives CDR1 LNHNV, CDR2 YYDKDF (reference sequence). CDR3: CATSRDLGYDTQYF. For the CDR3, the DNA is TGTGCCACCAGCAGAGATCTGGGCTACGATACGCAGTATTTT. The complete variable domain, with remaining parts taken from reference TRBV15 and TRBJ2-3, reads DAMVIQNPRYQVTQFGKPVTLSCSQTLNHNVMYWYQQKSSQAPKLLFHYYDKDFNNEADTPDNFQSRRPNTSFCFLDIRSPGLGDTAMYLCATSRDLGYDTQYFGPGTRLTVL.

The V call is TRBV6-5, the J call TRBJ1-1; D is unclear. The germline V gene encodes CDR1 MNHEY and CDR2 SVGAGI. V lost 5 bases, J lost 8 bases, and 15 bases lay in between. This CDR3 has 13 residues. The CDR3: CASSPGFAREAFF. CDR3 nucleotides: TGTGCCAGCAGTCCGGGGTTCGCTCGGGAAGCTTTCTTT.

CDR3 region: CASSEETPSTGELFF. DNA of the CDR3: TGTGCCAGCAGTGAGGAGACTCCCTCCACCGGGGAGCTGTTTTTT. The genes are TRBV6-4 and TRBJ2-2; no firm D call. The CDR3 totals 15 residues. Germline V gene lookup returns CDR1 MRHNA and CDR2 SNTAGT. V shed 3 bases and J shed 4 bases, with 12 bases lying between them.

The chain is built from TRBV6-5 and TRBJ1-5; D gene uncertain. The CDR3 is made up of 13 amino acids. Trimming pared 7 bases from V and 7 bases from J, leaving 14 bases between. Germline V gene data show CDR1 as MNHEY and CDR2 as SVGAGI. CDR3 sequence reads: CASKRAEGQPQHF. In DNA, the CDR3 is TGTGCCAGCAAGCGGGCAGAGGGACAGCCCCAGCATTTT.